The 32 T cell receptor beta chains below all came from one sample that was sequenced in a study of T cells in Graves' hyperthyroidism and ophthalmopathy. Authors of the study amplified TCR beta CDR3 regions from RNA transcripts. Using the HTBI primer set, a first-round RT-PCR was run on the TCR CDR3. MiXCR, applied by TCRdb to the multiplex PCR reads, yields one record per CDR3 protein. The sample lists 300,000 to 450,000 distinct CDR3 sequences; about 14% were seen once. The sequenced sample was blood. All receptors derive from a woman in her fifties or sixties with Graves' hyperthyroidism.

This clonotype was seen ten or more times. The rearrangement links TRBV20-1 to TRBJ2-5; 9 bases fit TRBD2. Germline CDR1 and CDR2: DFQATT and SNEGSKA (reference sequence). Trimming removed 5 bases from V and 5 bases from J; junction bases left unmatched: 6. The CDR3 loop spans 13 amino acids. In DNA, the CDR3 is TGCAGTGCTCCTATAGCGGGGGAGGAGACCCAGTACTTC. This codes for CSAPIAGEETQYF.

The chain couples TRBV6-9 to TRBJ1-2, with TRBD1 matching 7 bases. The CDR3 totals 15 residues. The J segment lost 2 bases and the V segment lost 0 bases, leaving 3 bases of the junction unmatched. Per germline, CDR1 MNHGY and CDR2 SVAAGI. The chain's CDR3 is CASSYSQQGNYGYTF. CDR3 in DNA: TGTGCCAGCAGTTATTCACAACAGGGGAACTATGGCTACACCTTC.

This clonotype was observed at least ten times. J is TRBJ1-6 and V is TRBV3-1; D remains ambiguous. The CDR3 spans 13 residues. Germline values: CDR1 LGHDT, CDR2 YNNKEL (reference sequence). Trimming removed 0 bases at V and 11 bases at J, with 8 bases between. The CDR3 coding sequence is TGTGCCAGCAGCCAAGATTCGGATGCACCCCTCCACTTT. Protein sequence: CASSQDSDAPLHF.

This clonotype has a handful of counts. The J gene is TRBJ2-1, the V gene TRBV10-2, with 8 nucleotides matching TRBD2. The junction had 10 bases not matched to a gene; V was cut back by 6 bases and J by 3 bases. CDR1 is WSHSY and CDR2 is SAAADI in the germline V gene. This CDR3 has 16 amino acids. CDR3 amino acids: CASRGDVGRDYNEQFF. The CDR3 nucleotides are TGCGCCAGCAGGGGGGACGTCGGGAGGGACTACAATGAGCAGTTCTTC.

This clonotype was counted a few times. A much larger clone differs from this one at a single base, so this may be a read error. The chain joins TRBV11-3 to TRBJ2-7; TRBD1 agrees at 8 bases. CDR3 length: 12 residues. Germline CDR1 SGHNT, CDR2 YENEEA. The ends lost 4 bases at V and 6 bases at J; junction bases unmatched: 2. CDR3 DNA sequence: TGTGCCAGCAGCTGGACAGGGAGCGAGCAGTACTTC. Translation: CASSWTGSEQYF.

The chain combines TRBV4-1 with TRBJ1-5; D is perhaps TRBD1 (6 bases). The CDR3 has 16 amino acids. V was trimmed by 4 bases and J by 7 bases, leaving 20 bases between them. CDR1 and CDR2 from the germline V gene are MGHRA and YSYEKL. CDR3 in DNA: TGCGCCAGCAGCCCCCATCCGGCCAGGGGCCCCCAGCCCCAGCATTTT. Encoded protein: CASSPHPARGPQPQHF.

This clonotype appeared many times. The CDR3: CASQEMADTQYF. The DNA of the CDR3 is TGTGCCAGCCAGGAGATGGCAGATACGCAGTATTTT. The chain combines TRBV6-1 with TRBJ2-3; D not resolved. The V and J ends lost 8 bases and 4 bases respectively, with 10 bases between them. Germline V CDR1 and CDR2: MNHNS, SASEGT. The CDR3 consists of 12 residues.

This clonotype was detected only a few times. The J gene is TRBJ1-2, the V gene TRBV7-9, with TRBD1 matching 7 bases. The trim removed 5 bases at V and 6 bases at J, leaving 12 bases unmatched. Germline V CDR1 and CDR2: SEHNR, FQNEAQ (reference sequence). CDR3 length equals 15 residues. The CDR3 DNA sequence: TGTGCCAGCAGCCGCACGACAGGGTACTTGGATGGCTACACCTTC. It codes for CASSRTTGYLDGYTF.

V and J are TRBV6-2 or TRBV6-3 and TRBJ2-7; no definite D call. From germline, CDR1 is MNHEY and CDR2 SVGEGT. CDR3 length: 14 amino acids. V dropped 2 bases and J dropped 3 bases, with 11 bases sitting between them. In DNA form, the CDR3 reads TGTGCCAGCAGTTACGAAGAGAAGGGCTACGAGCAGTACTTC. It yields the protein CASSYEEKGYEQYF.

This clonotype was observed at least ten times. V usage is TRBV7-9 and J usage is TRBJ2-5; 8 bases map to TRBD1. The J segment lost 5 bases and the V segment lost 5 bases, leaving 13 bases of the junction unmatched. This CDR3 comprises 16 residues. The germline CDR1 and CDR2 sequences are SEHNR and FQNEAQ (reference sequence). This CDR3 is CASSPSKTGVVETQYF. In DNA, the CDR3 is TGTGCCAGCAGCCCCTCTAAGACAGGGGTGGTGGAGACCCAGTACTTC.

This clonotype was seen many times. This chain uses TRBV9 with TRBJ1-1; a weak D match, TRBD1 (6 bases). The CDR3 is 13 amino acids. Germline CDR1 is SGDLS and CDR2 is YYNGEE. The ends were cut back, 6 bases at V and 1 base at J, with 10 bases in the middle. CDR3: CASTRGPNTEAFF. DNA of the CDR3: TGTGCCAGCACCAGGGGACCGAACACTGAAGCTTTCTTT.

This clonotype was counted at least ten times. The junction departs from the called germline gene at one end, perhaps through a read error. V is TRBV7-3 and J is TRBJ1-1; possibly TRBD1 for D (5 bases). Germline lookup yields CDR1 SGHTA and CDR2 FQGTGA. The CDR3 length is 13 residues. The CDR3 is CASSSQENTEAFF. In DNA form, the CDR3 reads TGCGCCAGCAGCTCACAGGAGAACACTGAAGCTTTCTTT.

This clonotype was detected a few times. This chain connects TRBV7-9 to TRBJ1-3, with TRBD1 identical over 7 bases. The CDR3 covers 11 residues. Per the germline V gene, CDR1 is SEHNR and CDR2 is FQNEAQ (reference sequence). Trimming cost V 4 bases and J 15 bases; bases outside gene matches: 6. The CDR3 nucleotides are TGTGCCAGCAGCTCCACCGGGACAGAATATTTT. It translates to CASSSTGTEYF.

This clonotype appeared a few times. The chain uses TRBV10-3 and TRBJ2-1; unclear D gene. The CDR3 runs 15 residues. Germline-derived CDR1 and CDR2 are ENHRY and SYGVKD. The V end lost 1 base, the J end lost 0 bases, and 7 bases lay between the germline ends. The CDR3 spells CAISEYLSSYNEQFF. CDR3 in DNA: TGTGCCATCAGTGAGTATTTAAGCTCCTACAATGAGCAGTTCTTC.

This clonotype has at least ten counts. In nucleotides, the CDR3 is TGTGCCAGTTCCGGGACAGAGAACACCGGGGAGCTGTTTTTT. It specifies CASSGTENTGELFF. The chain uses TRBV19 and TRBJ2-2; 7 nucleotides align to TRBD1. Germline lookup yields CDR1 LNHDA and CDR2 SQIVND (reference sequence). The V segment lost 8 bases and the J segment 1 base; nucleotides outside the gene matches: 4. This CDR3 has 14 residues.

This clonotype has more than one count but fewer than ten. V and J are TRBV19 and TRBJ2-5; D is ambiguous. Germline values: CDR1 LNHDA, CDR2 SQIVND (reference sequence). Deletions cut 3 bases from V and 0 bases from J, with 14 bases between. The CDR3 loop spans 16 amino acids. The CDR3 spells CASSMDGQQYQETQYF. In DNA form, the CDR3 reads TGTGCCAGTAGTATGGACGGGCAACAGTACCAAGAGACCCAGTACTTC.

The table lists this clonotype with a few counts. The rearrangement links TRBV5-1 to TRBJ1-5; possible D gene TRBD1, 5 bases. The CDR3 has 14 residues. The germline gives CDR1 SGHRS, CDR2 YFSETQ. V lost 5 bases and J lost 5, with 14 bases in between. The CDR3 loop is CASSPDPGDQPQHF. DNA of the CDR3: TGCGCCAGCAGTCCCGACCCGGGGGATCAGCCCCAGCATTTT.

This clonotype was seen at least ten times. The J gene is TRBJ2-1, the V gene TRBV10-3; 13 positions match TRBD2. Germline assignment: CDR1 ENHRY and CDR2 SYGVKD. V lost 10 bases, J lost 6 bases, and 6 bases stayed unmatched. The CDR3 consists of 14 residues. This CDR3 reads CATQGLAGANEQFF. The CDR3 nucleotides are TGTGCCACCCAAGGACTAGCGGGAGCCAATGAGCAGTTCTTC.

This clonotype showed up many times. The chain employs TRBV12-3 or TRBV12-4 and TRBJ1-1; no clear D. With 4 bases removed from V and 1 base from J, the gap between germline ends came to 13 bases. The CDR3 sequence is 15 residues long. CDR3 in DNA: TGTGCCAGCAGTTCCGACTCCGAAGGGAACACTGAAGCTTTCTTT. Amino acid sequence: CASSSDSEGNTEAFF.

The chain joins TRBV14 to TRBJ1-1; D is ambiguous. V gave up 0 bases and J gave up 4 bases, with 9 bases separating them. The CDR3 is 14 residues long. The germline V gene encodes CDR1 SGHDN and CDR2 FVKESK. The DNA for the CDR3 is TGTGCCAGCAGCCAAGAAGGAGGGTTCACTGAAGCTTTCTTT. It translates to CASSQEGGFTEAFF.

V is TRBV24-1 and J is TRBJ2-3; 15 positions match TRBD2. This CDR3 spans 17 amino acids. J lost 4 bases, V lost 5 bases, and 6 bases had no gene match. CDR1 KGHDR and CDR2 SFDVKD come from the germline V gene. This CDR3 is CATSGGLAGGRPDTQYF. CDR3 coding DNA: TGTGCCACCAGTGGAGGACTAGCGGGAGGGCGGCCAGATACGCAGTATTTT.

This chain joins TRBV28 and TRBJ2-2; D remains ambiguous. The V gene lost 8 bases and the J gene lost 3 bases, with 4 bases spanning the gap. CDR3 length: 11 residues. Germline CDR1 MDHEN, CDR2 SYDVKM. The CDR3 DNA follows: TGTGCCAGCGGCGACACCGGGGAGCTGTTTTTT. The encoded protein is CASGDTGELFF.

At least ten counts were recorded for this clonotype. This chain joins TRBV18 and TRBJ1-1; 7 bases match TRBD1. The CDR3 runs 13 residues. Germline V gives CDR1 KGHSH, CDR2 LQKENI. After removal of 6 bases from V and 1 base from J, the junction contained 2 bases not matched to a gene. CDR3 nucleotide sequence: TGTGCCAGCTCCGGGACAGCGAACACTGAAGCTTTCTTT. Its protein product is CASSGTANTEAFF.

The J gene is TRBJ1-4, the V gene TRBV5-4, with D tentatively TRBD1 (5 bases). Germline CDR1 and CDR2: SGHNT and YYREEE (reference sequence). The CDR3 is 15 residues long. Trimming took 4 bases from V and 5 from J, leaving 15 bases between them. In DNA, the CDR3 is TGTGCCAGCAGCCCCGGGAGACAGCAGAATGAAAAACTGTTTTTT. Encoded protein: CASSPGRQQNEKLFF.

This clonotype was seen at least ten times. The chain links TRBV28 to TRBJ2-7; D remains unclear. Germline V gene data show CDR1 as MDHEN and CDR2 as SYDVKM. The V end was cut by 6 bases, the J end by 4 bases, with 10 bases between. The CDR3 consists of 12 residues. The DNA of the CDR3 is TGTGCCAGCAGCCCAGTGGGATACGAGCAGTACTTC. It is translated as CASSPVGYEQYF.

This clonotype was counted a few times. This chain uses TRBV29-1 with TRBJ1-4, with a possible D match to TRBD1 (5 bases). The germline CDR1 and CDR2 sequences are SQVTM and ANQGSEA. V shed 6 bases and J shed 7 bases, with 15 bases lying between them. This CDR3 has 13 amino acids. The CDR3 region is CSVNRGVGEKLFF. The CDR3 nucleotides are TGCAGCGTGAACCGGGGGGTCGGTGAAAAACTGTTTTTT.

The table lists this clonotype with many counts. The chain joins TRBV12-3 or TRBV12-4 to TRBJ2-7, with 11 bases aligning to TRBD2. This CDR3 comprises 14 residues. Germline trimming cut 6 bases from V and 2 bases from J; bases unmatched to any gene: 3. Here the CDR3 DNA reads TGTGCCAGCAGCCGTAGCGGGAGGGCCTACGAGCAGTACTTC. This sequence encodes CASSRSGRAYEQYF.

This clonotype was seen repeatedly, ten times or more. The chain joins TRBV12-3 or TRBV12-4 to TRBJ2-1; 8 positions agree with TRBD2. The V segment lost 6 bases and the J segment 8 bases; nucleotides outside the gene matches: 15. This CDR3 has 16 residues. CDR3 protein: CASSNPLAEAGDEQFF. CDR3 DNA: TGTGCCAGCAGCAACCCACTAGCGGAGGCGGGGGATGAGCAGTTCTTC.

This clonotype has ten or more counts. The rearrangement joins TRBV6-2 or TRBV6-3 to TRBJ2-5; no definite D call. Trimming removed 4 bases from V and 5 bases from J, with 14 bases in between. CDR1 and CDR2 from the germline V gene are MNHEY and SVGEGT. The CDR3 is 14 residues long. The CDR3 DNA reads as TGTGCCAGCAGTTCGTGGGCCAAGGCGGAGACCCAGTACTTC. Its protein product is CASSSWAKAETQYF.

This clonotype has at least ten counts. The chain joins TRBV12-3 or TRBV12-4 to TRBJ2-7, with 10 bases that match TRBD2. J gave up 3 bases and V 6 bases, and 8 bases lay outside the gene matches. This CDR3 is built from 15 residues. The DNA of the CDR3 is TGTGCCAGCAGCGCTGAGCGGGAGGGCTTCTACGAGCAGTACTTC. It yields the protein CASSAEREGFYEQYF.

The sample holds many counts of this clonotype. This rearrangement joins TRBV27 to TRBJ1-2; perhaps TRBD1 as D (6 bases). CDR1 MNHEY and CDR2 SMNVEV come from the germline V gene (reference sequence). V lost 5 bases to trimming and J lost 5 bases, with 12 bases between them. The CDR3 totals 13 residues. The CDR3 region has the DNA TGTGCCAGCAGTCCCCGGACAGCATATGGCTACACCTTC. This codes for CASSPRTAYGYTF.

The chain is built from TRBV27 and TRBJ2-7; D is undetermined. The V end was cut by 5 bases, the J end by 3 bases, with 11 bases between. The CDR3 runs 13 residues. Germline V lookup: CDR1 MNHEY, CDR2 SMNVEV (reference sequence). The CDR3 DNA follows: TGTGCCAGCAGTATTGACACCCACTACGAGCAGTACTTC. Translated, it gives CASSIDTHYEQYF.